This TCR beta chain was identified in a study of early T cells in non-severe SARS-CoV-2 infection. Tagging with unique molecular identifiers was applied to individual cDNA molecules. TCRdb analysed the 5' RACE reads with MiXCR anew, one entry per CDR3 protein. The sample contains 55,000 to 65,000 distinct CDR3 sequences, 8% to 9.5% of which appear only once. This clonotype was recorded many times. The ends lost 5 bases at V and 3 bases at J; junction bases unmatched: 4. Per germline, CDR1 SEHNR and CDR2 FQNEAQ (reference sequence). This CDR3 is built from 13 residues. The chain has TRBV7-9 and TRBJ2-7; 7 nucleotides line up with TRBD1. Sequencing was done on a sample of whole blood. This clonotype was sampled from an adult who was a healthcare worker with PCR-confirmed SARS-CoV-2 infection or an uninfected control (not recorded which). The CDR3 is CASSPGQNYEQYF. Written as DNA, the CDR3 is TGTGCCAGCAGCCCGGGACAGAACTACGAGCAGTACTTC.